This T cell receptor (beta chain) was recovered during a study of CD8+ T cells in alopecia areata. Study background: Each day, treated patients took oral tofacitinib twice, at 5 to 10 mg per dose.

Germline V gene data show CDR1 as MNHEY and CDR2 as SVGAGI. This CDR3 region has 12 residues. Between the trimmed V and J ends, which lost 8 bases and 0 bases, there was a span of 7 bases. Obtained from alopecia areata patients were lesional scalp punch biopsies along with peripheral blood. Extraction of RNA preceded its reverse transcription into cDNA, which served as the sequencing template. Clones were sequenced by immunoSEQ multiplex PCR, and TCRdb holds only the in-frame ones, with some missing. This sample carries some 150,000 clones, around 64% of them seen once, and the ten largest clones take about an eighth.

The receptor was isolated from a human donor with alopecia areata. The material sequenced was CD8+ T cells sorted from blood, taken at week 0. This chain uses TRBV6-5 with TRBJ1-2; D is undetermined. As DNA, the CDR3 is TGTGCCAGCTCCATAGCTAACTATGGCTACACCTTC. Amino acids: CASSIANYGYTF.